This T cell receptor beta chain was recorded in a study of control samples from healthy donors and cancer patients. The V and J ends lost 3 bases and 8 bases respectively, with 12 bases between them. The CDR3 loop spans 13 amino acids. Germline-derived CDR1 and CDR2 are MNHEY and SMNVEV (reference sequence). Clones were read by immunoSEQ multiplex PCR, and TCRdb kept only the in-frame ones, dropping some. The data show 70,000 or so clones, about nine tenths seen once. The chain has TRBV27 and TRBJ2-3; D is possibly TRBD2 (5 bases). Input material: PBMCs. This clonotype was sampled from a man aged 55-75 years with lung cancer. This chain's CDR3 is CASSLGDGSTQYF. The CDR3 DNA reads TGTGCCAGCAGTTTGGGAGACGGATCTACGCAGTATTTT.